The 26 T cell receptor beta chains below come from one sample, sequenced in a study of blood T cell repertoires in COVID-19. The table came from immunoSEQ multiplex PCR; TCRdb's copy has only in-frame clones and leaves some out. The repertoire holds 250,000 to 350,000 clones, with about 87% as singletons. Sequenced input: PBMCs or T cells enriched from blood (not recorded which). Receptors originate from a woman aged 25-40 years who had recovered from COVID-19.

This chain uses TRBV4-1 with TRBJ1-4; no clear D gene. Trimming removed 2 bases from V and 2 bases from J, with 3 bases in between. Germline V gene lookup returns CDR1 MGHRA and CDR2 YSYEKL. The CDR3 extends over 13 amino acids. CDR3 in amino acids: CASSQSTNEKLFF. The DNA of the CDR3 is TGCGCCAGCAGCCAAAGCACTAATGAAAAACTGTTTTTT.

The chain has TRBV7-4 and TRBJ1-3; no clear D gene. The CDR3 sequence is 16 residues long. Trimming stripped 7 bases from V and 0 bases from J, with 16 bases between. Germline CDR1 reads SGHVT; CDR2 reads SQSDAQ. CDR3 nucleotides: TGTGCCAGCACCTTCGTACTGGGAGGCTCTGGAAACACCATATATTTT. This sequence encodes CASTFVLGGSGNTIYF.

In regard to this clone: This CDR3 is also generated by other DNA sequences in the sample. The genes are TRBV7-2 and TRBJ1-2, with D maybe TRBD1 (5 bases). This CDR3 contains 13 residues. Trimming shortened V by 5 bases and J by 2 bases, and 9 bases separated the two germline ends. CDR1 and CDR2 (germline): SGHTA, FQGNSA. Written as DNA, the CDR3 is TGTGCCAGCAGCCCAGACAGAAACTATGGCTACACCTTC. Translation: CASSPDRNYGYTF.

V gene TRBV10-3 combines with J gene TRBJ1-5; D is ambiguous. Germline V CDR1 and CDR2: ENHRY, SYGVKD. The V and J ends lost 10 bases and 5 bases respectively, with 12 bases between them. This CDR3 is 12 amino acids long. DNA of the CDR3: TGTGCCACCGGTCACGGGGATCAGCCCCAGCATTTT. Translated: CATGHGDQPQHF.

The chain links TRBV5-1 to TRBJ1-3, with D perhaps matching TRBD1 (5 bases). The V gene lost 4 bases and the J gene lost 2 bases, with 19 bases spanning the gap. CDR1 SGHRS and CDR2 YFSETQ come from the germline V gene. The CDR3 totals 17 residues. Written as DNA, the CDR3 is TGCGCCAGCAGCCTGGGGGACTTTTCCGGCGCTGGAAACACCATATATTTT. Amino acids: CASSLGDFSGAGNTIYF.

The chain employs TRBV4-2 and TRBJ2-5, with 12 positions matching TRBD2. Germline V gives CDR1 LGHNA, CDR2 YNFKEQ. The V segment lost 0 bases and the J segment 0 bases; nucleotides outside the gene matches: 5. There are 18 residues in the CDR3. The CDR3 region has the DNA TGTGCCAGCAGCCAAGAACTAGCGGGGGGCCCGTACCAAGAGACCCAGTACTTC. This gives the protein CASSQELAGGPYQETQYF.

This rearrangement joins TRBV18 to TRBJ2-3; 9 bases map to TRBD2. Trimming took 2 bases from V and 6 from J; bases not matched to a gene: 9. Germline values: CDR1 KGHSH, CDR2 LQKENI. This CDR3 has 16 residues. The CDR3 protein is CASSPTAGGPSDTQYF. The CDR3 DNA reads TGTGCCAGCTCACCAACCGCGGGGGGGCCGTCCGATACGCAGTATTTT.

V is TRBV7-8 and J is TRBJ2-4; 8 bases are a match to TRBD2. The V and J ends lost 2 bases and 0 bases, in that order; junction bases with no gene match: 9. This CDR3 is 18 amino acids long. The germline gives CDR1 SGHVS, CDR2 FQNEAQ. CDR3 bases: TGTGCCAGCAGCTTAACGGGGGGGCGATCTGCAGCCAAAAACATTCAGTACTTC. It codes for CASSLTGGRSAAKNIQYF.

The chain recombines TRBV11-2 with TRBJ1-4; the D gene is possibly TRBD1 (5 bases). The V gene's germline CDR1 is SGHAT and CDR2 FQNNGV. The CDR3 is 12 residues long. V was pared by 6 bases and J by 8 bases, with 10 bases between. CDR3 in amino acids: CASSQNREKLFF. CDR3 nucleotides: TGTGCCAGCAGTCAAAACAGGGAAAAACTGTTTTTT.

Worth noting for this clone: Distinct nucleotide sequences in the sample also encode this CDR3. The chain combines TRBV5-1 with TRBJ2-3, with D unresolved. CDR3 size: 14 residues. CDR1 is SGHRS, CDR2 YFSETQ, per germline. The V and J ends lost 0 bases and 0 bases respectively, with 5 bases between them. The CDR3 DNA sequence: TGCGCCAGCAGCTTGGCGCAGAGCACAGATACGCAGTATTTT. It codes for CASSLAQSTDTQYF.

This chain uses TRBV11-1 with TRBJ2-3; 14 bases match TRBD2. Germline V lookup: CDR1 SGHAT, CDR2 FQDESV (reference sequence). The CDR3 contains 16 residues. V trimming: 5 bases; J trimming: 5 bases; junction bases outside the gene matches: 6. The CDR3 DNA is TGTGCCAGCAGCGCGGGACTAGCGGGGGTTCAAGATACGCAGTATTTT. Protein: CASSAGLAGVQDTQYF.

The chain has TRBV28 and TRBJ2-2; 10 nucleotides match TRBD1. V dropped 3 bases and J dropped 6; count of bases not matched to a gene: 4. The CDR3 contains 15 residues. CDR1 and CDR2 from the germline V gene are MDHEN and SYDVKM. The CDR3 region has the DNA TGTGCCAGCAGTTTGGGACAGGGGTTGGCCGGGGAGCTGTTTTTT. It yields the protein CASSLGQGLAGELFF.

DNA for the CDR3: TGCGCCAGCAGCCAAGATCTAAGAGGGACTGGAAACACCATATATTTT. Translated: CASSQDLRGTGNTIYF. This chain connects TRBV4-3 to TRBJ1-3; D remains unclear. This CDR3 is 16 amino acids long. Germline loops: CDR1 LGHNA, CDR2 YSLEER. V lost 0 bases, J lost 2 bases, and 11 bases lay in between.

V is TRBV19 and J is TRBJ1-2, with 8 bases that match TRBD1. The length of the CDR3 is 14 residues. V trimming: 6 bases; J trimming: 6 bases; junction bases outside the gene matches: 9. From germline, CDR1 is LNHDA and CDR2 SQIVND (reference sequence). CDR3 in DNA: TGTGCCAGTAGGCCGACAGGGGAGGCAGATGGCTACACCTTC. Residues: CASRPTGEADGYTF.

The J gene is TRBJ1-2, the V gene TRBV27; 9 positions match TRBD1. CDR3 length: 16 amino acids. Trimming took 3 bases from V and 6 from J; bases not matched to a gene: 11. The germline V gene has CDR1 MNHEY and CDR2 SMNVEV (reference sequence). CDR3 residues: CASSFIRPGQGHGYTF. The CDR3 DNA reads as TGTGCCAGCAGTTTCATACGACCGGGACAGGGTCATGGCTACACCTTC.

The V call is TRBV7-9, the J call TRBJ2-1, with 11 bases aligning to TRBD1. CDR1 SEHNR and CDR2 FQNEAQ come from the germline V gene (reference sequence). CDR3 size: 16 residues. J lost 6 bases, V lost 4 bases, and 8 bases had no gene match. The CDR3 protein is CASSSLGQGASNEQFF. The CDR3 DNA is TGTGCCAGCAGCTCGCTAGGACAGGGGGCAAGCAATGAGCAGTTCTTC.

J is TRBJ1-6 and V is TRBV30, with 8 positions matching TRBD1. Trimming cost V 3 bases and J 7 bases; bases outside gene matches: 11. The CDR3 contains 16 residues. The germline CDR1 and CDR2 sequences are GTSNPN and SVGIG (reference sequence). CDR3 nucleotides: TGTGCCTGGAGCCGCTTGACAGGGGTCGACAATTCACCCCTCCACTTT. Its protein is CAWSRLTGVDNSPLHF. Looking up the rest from reference TRBV30 and TRBJ1-6 gives the full variable domain: SQTIHQWPATLVQPVGSPLSLECTVEGTSNPNLYWYRQAAGRGLQLLFYSVGIGQISSEVPQNLSASRPQDRQFILSSKKLLLSDSGFYLCAWSRLTGVDNSPLHFGNGTRLTVT.

V and J are TRBV5-1 and TRBJ2-3, with 7 bases aligning to TRBD2. The J segment lost 0 bases and the V segment lost 2 bases, leaving 9 bases of the junction unmatched. The germline V gene encodes CDR1 SGHRS and CDR2 YFSETQ. This CDR3 is built from 17 residues. The CDR3 bases are TGCGCCAGCAGCTTCCTGGATAGCGGGTATAGCACAGATACGCAGTATTTT. Translating gives CASSFLDSGYSTDTQYF.

This rearrangement joins TRBV27 to TRBJ2-1; 7 positions agree with TRBD2. Trimming cost V 6 bases and J 3 bases; bases outside gene matches: 5. Germline CDR1 MNHEY, CDR2 SMNVEV (reference sequence). The CDR3 has 14 residues. CDR3 nucleotides: TGTGCCAGCAGCCGAGGACTAGGCTACAATGAGCAGTTCTTC. Protein: CASSRGLGYNEQFF.

V is TRBV7-9 and J is TRBJ2-1; 7 positions agree with TRBD1. The V gene end was trimmed by 2 bases and the J gene end by 4 bases; junction bases not matched to a gene: 5. In germline, CDR1 is SEHNR, CDR2 FQNEAQ (reference sequence). The CDR3 runs 15 residues. The CDR3 spells CASSLPGQPYNEQFF. In DNA, the CDR3 is TGTGCCAGCAGCTTACCGGGACAGCCTTACAATGAGCAGTTCTTC.

The gene calls are TRBV27 and TRBJ1-2; D gene unclear. This CDR3 is built from 13 residues. CDR1 is MNHEY, CDR2 SMNVEV, per germline (reference sequence). The V gene lost 6 bases and the J gene lost 3 bases, with 11 bases spanning the gap. The CDR3 loop reads CASSPTGDYGYTF. The DNA for the CDR3 is TGTGCCAGCAGCCCTACGGGAGACTATGGCTACACCTTC.

This clone came up a few times. V and J are TRBV3-1 (or the pseudogene TRBV3-2) and TRBJ1-1; the D gene is possibly TRBD1 (6 bases). The germline V and J ends were trimmed by 4 bases and 4 bases, with 22 bases remaining between them. The CDR3 sequence is 17 residues long. Germline CDR1 LGHDT, CDR2 YNNKEL (reference sequence). CDR3 DNA: TGTGCCAGCAGCCTCCCGGGGAGGGGGGTTCTGGGCACTGAAGCTTTCTTT. Translated, it gives CASSLPGRGVLGTEAFF.

The genes are TRBV6-5 and TRBJ1-5; 7 bases line up with TRBD1. J was trimmed by 6 bases and V by 5 bases; bases with no gene match: 10. This CDR3 region has 15 residues. Germline-derived CDR1 and CDR2 are MNHEY and SVGAGI. In nucleotides, the CDR3 is TGTGCCAGCAGTAGGCGACAGGGCTCGGCTCAGCCCCAGCATTTT. Translation: CASSRRQGSAQPQHF.

This rearrangement joins TRBV5-5 to TRBJ2-2; possibly TRBD2 for D (6 bases). The CDR3 has 13 amino acids. The V end was cut by 2 bases, the J end by 5 bases, with 7 bases between. From germline, CDR1 is SGHKS and CDR2 YYEKEE (reference sequence). CDR3 protein: CASSFGGTGELFF. CDR3 coding DNA: TGTGCCAGCAGCTTTGGAGGGACCGGGGAGCTGTTTTTT.

The V call is TRBV7-3, the J call TRBJ2-1; 9 bases map to TRBD2. Germline CDR1 SGHTA, CDR2 FQGTGA. The CDR3 length is 16 residues. V trimming: 1 base; J trimming: 3 bases; junction bases outside the gene matches: 4. The CDR3 DNA follows: TGTGCCAGCAGCTTAATTAGCGGGGGAAACTACAATGAGCAGTTCTTC. Amino acid sequence: CASSLISGGNYNEQFF.

The chain carries TRBV5-6 and TRBJ2-7; TRBD2 matches 12 bases. Germline values: CDR1 SGHDT, CDR2 YYEEEE. V dropped 1 base and J dropped 2; count of bases not matched to a gene: 4. This CDR3 is 16 amino acids long. CDR3 sequence: CASSLPSGGAPYEQYF. DNA of the CDR3: TGTGCCAGCAGCTTGCCTAGCGGGGGGGCCCCCTACGAGCAGTACTTC.